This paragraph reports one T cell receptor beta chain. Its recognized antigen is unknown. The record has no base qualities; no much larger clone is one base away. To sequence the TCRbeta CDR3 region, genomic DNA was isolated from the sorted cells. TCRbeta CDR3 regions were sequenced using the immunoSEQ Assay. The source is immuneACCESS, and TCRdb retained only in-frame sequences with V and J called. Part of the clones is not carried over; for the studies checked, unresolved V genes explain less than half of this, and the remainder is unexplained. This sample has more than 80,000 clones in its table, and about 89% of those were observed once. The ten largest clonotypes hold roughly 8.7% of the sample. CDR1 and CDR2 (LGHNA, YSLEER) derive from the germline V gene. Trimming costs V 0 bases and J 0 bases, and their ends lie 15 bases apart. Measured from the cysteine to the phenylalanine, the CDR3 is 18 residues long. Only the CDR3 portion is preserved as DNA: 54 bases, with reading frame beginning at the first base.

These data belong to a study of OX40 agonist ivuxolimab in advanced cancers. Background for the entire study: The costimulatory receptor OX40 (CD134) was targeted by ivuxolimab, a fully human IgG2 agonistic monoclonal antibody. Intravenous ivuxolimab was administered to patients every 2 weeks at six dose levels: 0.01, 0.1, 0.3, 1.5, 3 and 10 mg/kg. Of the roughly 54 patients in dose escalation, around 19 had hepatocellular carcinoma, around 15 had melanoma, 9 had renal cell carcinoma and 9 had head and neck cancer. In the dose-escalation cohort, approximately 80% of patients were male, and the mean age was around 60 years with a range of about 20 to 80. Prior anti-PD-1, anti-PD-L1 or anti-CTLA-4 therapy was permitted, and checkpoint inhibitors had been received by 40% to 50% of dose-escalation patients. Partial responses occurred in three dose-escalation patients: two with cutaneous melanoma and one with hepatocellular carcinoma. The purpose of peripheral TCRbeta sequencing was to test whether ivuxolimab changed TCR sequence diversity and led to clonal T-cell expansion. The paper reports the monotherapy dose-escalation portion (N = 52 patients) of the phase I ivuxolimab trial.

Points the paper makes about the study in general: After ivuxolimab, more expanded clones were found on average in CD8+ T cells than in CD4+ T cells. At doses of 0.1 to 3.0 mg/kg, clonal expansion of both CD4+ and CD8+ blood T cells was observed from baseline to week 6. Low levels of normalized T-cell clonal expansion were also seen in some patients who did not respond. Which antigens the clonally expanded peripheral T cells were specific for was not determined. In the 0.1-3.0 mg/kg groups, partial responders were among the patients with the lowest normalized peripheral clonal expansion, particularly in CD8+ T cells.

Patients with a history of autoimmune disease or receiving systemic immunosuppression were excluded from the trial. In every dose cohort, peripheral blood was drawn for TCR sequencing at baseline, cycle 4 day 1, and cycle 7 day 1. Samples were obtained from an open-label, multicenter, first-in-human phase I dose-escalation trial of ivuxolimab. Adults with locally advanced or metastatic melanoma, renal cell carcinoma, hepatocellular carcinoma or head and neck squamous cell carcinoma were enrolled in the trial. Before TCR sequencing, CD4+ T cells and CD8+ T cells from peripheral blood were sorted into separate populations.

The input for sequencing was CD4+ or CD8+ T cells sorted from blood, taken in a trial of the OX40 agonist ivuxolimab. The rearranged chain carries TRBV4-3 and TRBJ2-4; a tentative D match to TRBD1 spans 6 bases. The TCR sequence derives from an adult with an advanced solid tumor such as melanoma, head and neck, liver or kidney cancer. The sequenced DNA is TGCGCCAGCAGCCAAGAGGCGTGGGGGACACTAGCCAAAAACATTCAGTACTTC. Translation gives CASSQEAWGTLAKNIQYF.